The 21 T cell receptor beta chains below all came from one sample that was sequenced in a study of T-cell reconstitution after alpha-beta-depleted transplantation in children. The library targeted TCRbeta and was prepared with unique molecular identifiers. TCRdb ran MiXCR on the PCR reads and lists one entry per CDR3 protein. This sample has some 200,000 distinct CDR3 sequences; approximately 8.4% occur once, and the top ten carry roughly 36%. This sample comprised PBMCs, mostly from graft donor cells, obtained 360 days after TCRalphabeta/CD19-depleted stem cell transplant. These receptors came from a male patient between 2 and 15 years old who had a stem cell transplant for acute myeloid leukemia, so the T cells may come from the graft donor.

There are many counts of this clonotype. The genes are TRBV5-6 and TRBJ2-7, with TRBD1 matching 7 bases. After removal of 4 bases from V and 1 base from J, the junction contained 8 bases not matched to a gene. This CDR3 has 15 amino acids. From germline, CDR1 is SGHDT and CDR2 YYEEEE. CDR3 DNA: TGTGCCAGCAGCCCCTACGACAGGGATTCCTACGAGCAGTACGTC. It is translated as CASSPYDRDSYEQYV.

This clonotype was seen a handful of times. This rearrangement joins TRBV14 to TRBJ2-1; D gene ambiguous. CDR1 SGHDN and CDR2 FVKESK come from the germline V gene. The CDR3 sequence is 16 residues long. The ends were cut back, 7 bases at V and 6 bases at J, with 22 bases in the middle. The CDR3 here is CASNSEGMLLSNEQFF. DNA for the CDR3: TGTGCCAGCAATTCCGAAGGTATGCTCCTCTCCAATGAGCAGTTCTTC.

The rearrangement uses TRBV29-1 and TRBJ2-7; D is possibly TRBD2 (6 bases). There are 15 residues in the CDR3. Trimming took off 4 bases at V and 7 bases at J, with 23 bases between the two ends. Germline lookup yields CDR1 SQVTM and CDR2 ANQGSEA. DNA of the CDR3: TGCAGCGTTGGATCGGGGGATCTTCTACGAGGGGAGCAGTACTTC. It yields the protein CSVGSGDLLRGEQYF.

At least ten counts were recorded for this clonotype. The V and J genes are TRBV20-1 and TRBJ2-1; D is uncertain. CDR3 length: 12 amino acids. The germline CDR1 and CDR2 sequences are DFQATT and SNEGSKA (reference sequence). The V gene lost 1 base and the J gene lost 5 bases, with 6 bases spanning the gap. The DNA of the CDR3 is TGCAGTGCTAGAGCCACCAACAATGAGCAGTTCTTC. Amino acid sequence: CSARATNNEQFF.

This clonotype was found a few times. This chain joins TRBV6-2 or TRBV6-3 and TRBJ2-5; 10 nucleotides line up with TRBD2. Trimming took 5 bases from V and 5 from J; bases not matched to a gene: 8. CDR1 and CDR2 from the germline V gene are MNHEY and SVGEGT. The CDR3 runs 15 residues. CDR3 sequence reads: CASSPLAGDGETQYF. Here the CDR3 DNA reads TGTGCCAGCAGTCCTCTAGCGGGAGATGGGGAGACCCAGTACTTC.

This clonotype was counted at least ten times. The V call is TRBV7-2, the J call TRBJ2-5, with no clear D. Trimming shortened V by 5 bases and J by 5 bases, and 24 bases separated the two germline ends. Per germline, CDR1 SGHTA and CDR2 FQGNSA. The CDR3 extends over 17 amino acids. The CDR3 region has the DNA TGTGCCAGCAGCCCTATGGGTGTAGTTGGAACCGTCGAGACCCAGTACTTC. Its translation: CASSPMGVVGTVETQYF.

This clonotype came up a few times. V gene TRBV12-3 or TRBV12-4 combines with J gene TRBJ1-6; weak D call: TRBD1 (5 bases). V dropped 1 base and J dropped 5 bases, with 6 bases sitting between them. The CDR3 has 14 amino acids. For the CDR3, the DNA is TGTGCCAGCAGTTTAGGGGACGATAATTCACCCCTCCACTTT. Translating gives CASSLGDDNSPLHF.

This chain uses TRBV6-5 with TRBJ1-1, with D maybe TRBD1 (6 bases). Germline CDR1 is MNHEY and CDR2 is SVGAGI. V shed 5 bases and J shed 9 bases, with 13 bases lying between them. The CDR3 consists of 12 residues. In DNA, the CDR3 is TGTGCCAGCAGTAAGTCCCGGGACAAAGCTTTCTTT. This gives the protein CASSKSRDKAFF.

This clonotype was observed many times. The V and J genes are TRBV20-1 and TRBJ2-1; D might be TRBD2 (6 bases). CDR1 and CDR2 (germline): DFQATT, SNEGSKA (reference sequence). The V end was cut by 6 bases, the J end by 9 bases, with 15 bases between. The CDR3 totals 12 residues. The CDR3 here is CSAQTSFGEQFF. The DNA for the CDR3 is TGCAGTGCCCAGACTAGTTTCGGTGAGCAGTTCTTC.

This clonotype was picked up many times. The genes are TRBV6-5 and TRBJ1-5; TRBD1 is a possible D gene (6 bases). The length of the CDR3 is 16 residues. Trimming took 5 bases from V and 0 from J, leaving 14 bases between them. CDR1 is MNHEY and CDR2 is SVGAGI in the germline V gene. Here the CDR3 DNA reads TGTGCCAGCAGTCATCGGCACAGGGATAGCAATCAGCCCCAGCATTTT. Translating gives CASSHRHRDSNQPQHF.

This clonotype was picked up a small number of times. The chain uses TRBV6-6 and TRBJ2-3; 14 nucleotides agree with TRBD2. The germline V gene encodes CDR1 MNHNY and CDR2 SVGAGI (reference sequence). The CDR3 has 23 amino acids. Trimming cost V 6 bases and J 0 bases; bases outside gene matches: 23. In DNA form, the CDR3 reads TGTGCCAGCAGCCACACCCGTGAGACTAGCGGGAGGGCCCTCCGCCCTAGCACAGATACGCAGTATTTT. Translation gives CASSHTRETSGRALRPSTDTQYF.

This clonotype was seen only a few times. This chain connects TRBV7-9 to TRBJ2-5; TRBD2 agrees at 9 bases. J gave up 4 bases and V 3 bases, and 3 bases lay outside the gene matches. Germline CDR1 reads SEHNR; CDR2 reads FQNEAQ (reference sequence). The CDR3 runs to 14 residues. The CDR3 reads CASSFLAGAETQYF. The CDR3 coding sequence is TGTGCCAGCAGCTTTTTAGCGGGAGCAGAGACCCAGTACTTC.

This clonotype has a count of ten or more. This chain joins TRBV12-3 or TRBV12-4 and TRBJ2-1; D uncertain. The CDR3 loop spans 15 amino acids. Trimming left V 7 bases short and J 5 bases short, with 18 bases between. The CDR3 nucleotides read TGTGCCAGCACCGCAGGATCGATCGGTGACAATGAGCAGTTCTTC. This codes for CASTAGSIGDNEQFF.

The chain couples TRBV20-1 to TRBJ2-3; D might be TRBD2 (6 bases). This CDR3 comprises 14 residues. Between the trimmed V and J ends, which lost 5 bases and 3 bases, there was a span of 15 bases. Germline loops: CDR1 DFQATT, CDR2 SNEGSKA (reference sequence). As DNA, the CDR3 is TGCAGTGCTTCCCGGGAGAGGGTAACAGATACGCAGTATTTT. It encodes CSASRERVTDTQYF.

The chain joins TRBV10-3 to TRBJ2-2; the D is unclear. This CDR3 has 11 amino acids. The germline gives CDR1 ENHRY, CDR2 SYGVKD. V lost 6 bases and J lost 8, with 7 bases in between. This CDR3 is CAIRLSGELFF. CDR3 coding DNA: TGTGCCATCAGGCTATCTGGGGAGCTGTTTTTT.

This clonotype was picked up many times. The CDR3 nucleotides are TGTGCCAGCAGCGTGGGACTCACCCACACCGGGGAGCTGTTTTTT. Translating gives CASSVGLTHTGELFF. The V call is TRBV7-8, the J call TRBJ2-2, with D tentatively TRBD2 (6 bases). Germline assignment: CDR1 SGHVS and CDR2 FQNEAQ. This CDR3 is built from 15 residues. The V gene lost 5 bases and the J gene lost 3 bases, with 13 bases spanning the gap. The whole variable domain, filled in from reference TRBV7-8 and TRBJ2-2, reads GAGVSQSPRYKVAKRGQDVALRCDPISGHVSLFWYQQALGQGPEFLTYFQNEAQLDKSGLPSDRFFAERPEGSVSTLKIQRTQQEDSAVYLCASSVGLTHTGELFFGEGSRLTVL.

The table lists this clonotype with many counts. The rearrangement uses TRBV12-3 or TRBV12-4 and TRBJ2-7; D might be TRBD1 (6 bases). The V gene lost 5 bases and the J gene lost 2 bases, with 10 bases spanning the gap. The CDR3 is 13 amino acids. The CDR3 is CASSPTGTYEQYV. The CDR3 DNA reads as TGTGCCAGCAGTCCTACAGGGACCTACGAGCAGTACGTC.

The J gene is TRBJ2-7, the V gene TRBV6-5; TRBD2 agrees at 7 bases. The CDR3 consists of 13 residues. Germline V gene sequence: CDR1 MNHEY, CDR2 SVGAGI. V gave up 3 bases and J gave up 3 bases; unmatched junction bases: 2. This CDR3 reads CASSYREGYEQYV. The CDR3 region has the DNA TGTGCCAGCAGTTATAGGGAGGGCTACGAGCAGTACGTC.

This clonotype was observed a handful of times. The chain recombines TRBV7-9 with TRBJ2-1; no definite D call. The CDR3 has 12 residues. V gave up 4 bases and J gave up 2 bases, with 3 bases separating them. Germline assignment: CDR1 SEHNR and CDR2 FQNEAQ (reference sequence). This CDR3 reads CASSYAYNEQFF. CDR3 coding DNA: TGTGCCAGCAGCTATGCCTACAATGAGCAGTTCTTC.

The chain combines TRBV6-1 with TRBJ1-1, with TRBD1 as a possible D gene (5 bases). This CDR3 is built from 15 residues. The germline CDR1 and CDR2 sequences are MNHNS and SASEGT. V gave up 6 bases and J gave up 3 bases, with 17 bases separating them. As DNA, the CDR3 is TGTGCCAGCAGGATTACCTATGACAGCCACACTGAAGCTTTCTTT. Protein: CASRITYDSHTEAFF.

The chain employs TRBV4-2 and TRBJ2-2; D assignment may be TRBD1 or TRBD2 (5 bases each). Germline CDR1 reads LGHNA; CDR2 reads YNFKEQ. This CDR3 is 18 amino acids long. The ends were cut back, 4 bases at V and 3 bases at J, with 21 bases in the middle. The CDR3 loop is CASSRRIGGTRDTGELFF. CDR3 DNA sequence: TGTGCCAGCAGCCGGCGTATAGGTGGGACCCGCGACACCGGGGAGCTGTTTTTT.